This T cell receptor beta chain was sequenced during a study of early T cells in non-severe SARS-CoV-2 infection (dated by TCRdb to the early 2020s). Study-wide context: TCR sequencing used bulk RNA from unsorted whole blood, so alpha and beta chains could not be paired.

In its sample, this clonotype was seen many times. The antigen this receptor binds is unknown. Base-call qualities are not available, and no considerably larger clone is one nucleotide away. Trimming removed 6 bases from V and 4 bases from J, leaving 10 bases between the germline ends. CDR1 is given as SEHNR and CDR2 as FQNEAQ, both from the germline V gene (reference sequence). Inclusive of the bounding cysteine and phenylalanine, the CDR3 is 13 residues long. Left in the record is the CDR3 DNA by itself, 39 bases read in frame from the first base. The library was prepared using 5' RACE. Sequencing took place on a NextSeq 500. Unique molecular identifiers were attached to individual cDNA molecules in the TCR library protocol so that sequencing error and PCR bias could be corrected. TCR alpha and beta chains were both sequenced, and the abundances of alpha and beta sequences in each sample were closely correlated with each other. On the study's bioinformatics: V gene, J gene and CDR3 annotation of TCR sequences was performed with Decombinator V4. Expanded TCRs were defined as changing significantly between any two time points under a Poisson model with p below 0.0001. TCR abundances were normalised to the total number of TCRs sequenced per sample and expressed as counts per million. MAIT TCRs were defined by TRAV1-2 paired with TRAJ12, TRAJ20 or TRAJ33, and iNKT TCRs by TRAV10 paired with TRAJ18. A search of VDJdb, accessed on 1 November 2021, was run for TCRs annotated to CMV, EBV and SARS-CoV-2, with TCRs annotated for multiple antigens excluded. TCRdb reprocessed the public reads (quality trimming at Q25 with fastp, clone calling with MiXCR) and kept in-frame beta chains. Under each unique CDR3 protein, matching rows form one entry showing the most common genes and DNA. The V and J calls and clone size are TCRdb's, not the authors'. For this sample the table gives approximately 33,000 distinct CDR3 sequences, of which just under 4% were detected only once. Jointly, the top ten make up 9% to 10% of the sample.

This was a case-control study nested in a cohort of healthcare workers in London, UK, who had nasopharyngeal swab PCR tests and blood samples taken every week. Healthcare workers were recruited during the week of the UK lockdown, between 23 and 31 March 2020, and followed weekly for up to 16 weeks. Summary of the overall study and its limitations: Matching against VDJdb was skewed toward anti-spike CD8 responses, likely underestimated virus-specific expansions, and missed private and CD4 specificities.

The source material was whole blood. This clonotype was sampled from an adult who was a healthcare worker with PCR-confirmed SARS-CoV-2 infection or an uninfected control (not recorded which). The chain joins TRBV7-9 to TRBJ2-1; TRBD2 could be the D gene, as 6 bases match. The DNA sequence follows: TGTGCCAGCAGATCTAGCGTTTACAATGAGCAGTTCTTC. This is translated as CASRSSVYNEQFF.